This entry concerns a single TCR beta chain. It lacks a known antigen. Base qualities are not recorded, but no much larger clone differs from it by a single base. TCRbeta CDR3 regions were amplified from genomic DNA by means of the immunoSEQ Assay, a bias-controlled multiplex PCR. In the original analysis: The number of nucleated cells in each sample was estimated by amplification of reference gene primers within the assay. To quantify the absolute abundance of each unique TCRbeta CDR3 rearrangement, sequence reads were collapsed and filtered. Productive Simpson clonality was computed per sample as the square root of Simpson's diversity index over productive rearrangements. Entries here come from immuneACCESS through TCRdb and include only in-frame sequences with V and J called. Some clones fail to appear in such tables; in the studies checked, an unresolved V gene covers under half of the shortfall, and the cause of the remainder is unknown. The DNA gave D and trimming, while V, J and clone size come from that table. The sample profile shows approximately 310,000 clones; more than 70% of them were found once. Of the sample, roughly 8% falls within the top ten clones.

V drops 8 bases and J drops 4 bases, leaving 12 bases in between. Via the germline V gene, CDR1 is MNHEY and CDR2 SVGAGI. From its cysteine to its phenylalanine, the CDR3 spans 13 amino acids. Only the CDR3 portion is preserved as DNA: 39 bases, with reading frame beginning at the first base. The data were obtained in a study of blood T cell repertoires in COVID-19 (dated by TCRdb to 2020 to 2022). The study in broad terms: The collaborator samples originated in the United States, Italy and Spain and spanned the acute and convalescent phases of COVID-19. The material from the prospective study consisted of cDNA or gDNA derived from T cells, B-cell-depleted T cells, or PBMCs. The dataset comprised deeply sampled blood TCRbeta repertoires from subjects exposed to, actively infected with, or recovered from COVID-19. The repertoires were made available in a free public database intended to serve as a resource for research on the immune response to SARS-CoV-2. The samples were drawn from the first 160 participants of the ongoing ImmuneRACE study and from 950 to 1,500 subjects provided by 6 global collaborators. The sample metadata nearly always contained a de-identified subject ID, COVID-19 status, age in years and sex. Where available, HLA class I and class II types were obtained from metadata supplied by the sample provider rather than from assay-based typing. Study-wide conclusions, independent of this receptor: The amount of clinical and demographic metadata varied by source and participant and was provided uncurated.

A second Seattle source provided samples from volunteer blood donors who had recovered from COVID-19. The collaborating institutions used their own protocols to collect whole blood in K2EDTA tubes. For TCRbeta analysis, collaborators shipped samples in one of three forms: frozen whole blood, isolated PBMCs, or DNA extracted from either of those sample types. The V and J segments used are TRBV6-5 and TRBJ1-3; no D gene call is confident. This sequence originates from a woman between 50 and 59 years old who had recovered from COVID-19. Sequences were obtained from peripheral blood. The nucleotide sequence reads TGTGCCAGCTATGAGCGGCAGGGAAACACCATATATTTT. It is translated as CASYERQGNTIYF.